The rows below give T cell receptor beta chains drawn from one sample of a study of beta chain features in type 1 diabetes. The repertoire was sequenced with immunoSEQ multiplex PCR; TCRdb's copy has only in-frame clones and lacks some. Seen here are about 42,000 clones, approximately 53% observed once, and the top ten hold 0.2% to 0.3%. Input material: stem cell memory CD4+ T cells from blood. These receptor sequences come from a woman in her twenties or thirties in good health. Both conserved end residues are trimmed from each CDR3. For some rows the clone size is stated as once, few or many, or as a class when expanded; others skip it.

-	TRBJ2-5	TRBV7-2	ASSQDPLAGVNQETQY
-	TRBJ2-1	TRBV9	ASSVERGGHDEQF
-	TRBJ2-7	TRBV28	ASRERLAGGIHEQY
-	TRBJ2-1	TRBV11-2	ASRLPGGSYNEQF
-	TRBJ2-5	TRBV18	ASSPYSSGQETQY
few	TRBJ2-7	TRBV7-2	ASSQGQGAWYEQY
-	TRBJ2-7	TRBV19	ASKASGTDYEQY
few	TRBJ2-3	TRBV28	ASRVAGGGRDTQY
medium-sized	TRBJ2-7	TRBV7-9	ASSLAAGGFTEQY
-	TRBJ2-4	TRBV2	ASRETDLAKNIQY
-	TRBJ1-3	TRBV6-5	ASSEVLGNTIY
-	TRBJ2-7	TRBV18	ASSLEQGGYEQY
-	TRBJ1-1	TRBV29-1	SVDNGGRNTEAF
-	TRBJ2-7	TRBV29-1	SVVSGGNSYEQY
-	TRBJ1-5	TRBV28	ASRGTANQPQH
-	TRBJ2-7	TRBV5-1	ASSLRDSGRDRTYEQY
few	TRBJ1-4	TRBV25-1	ASSDETATGRLF